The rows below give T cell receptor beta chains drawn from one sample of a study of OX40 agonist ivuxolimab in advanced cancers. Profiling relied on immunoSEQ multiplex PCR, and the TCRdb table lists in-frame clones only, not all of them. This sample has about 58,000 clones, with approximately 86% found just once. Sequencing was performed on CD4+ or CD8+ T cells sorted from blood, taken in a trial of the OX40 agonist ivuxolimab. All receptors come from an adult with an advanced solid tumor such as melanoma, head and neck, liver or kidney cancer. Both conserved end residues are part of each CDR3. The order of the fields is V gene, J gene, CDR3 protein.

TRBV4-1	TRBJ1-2	CASRVSQGGNNYGYTF
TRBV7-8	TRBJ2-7	CASSLGGQPSYEQYF
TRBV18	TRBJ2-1	CASSLNPVQTNYNEQFF
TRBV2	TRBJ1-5	CASTLGTGNQPQHF
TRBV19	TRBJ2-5	CASSDPDREETQYF
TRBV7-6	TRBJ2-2	CASSPQGQGFTGELFF
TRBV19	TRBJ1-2	CASSMTQGRDGYTF
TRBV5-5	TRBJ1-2	CASSAGPTSYGYTF
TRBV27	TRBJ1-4	CASSAKHRIATNEKLFF
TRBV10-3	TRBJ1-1	CAISVGQLNTEAFF
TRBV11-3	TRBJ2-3	CASSLGKLAKTDTQYF
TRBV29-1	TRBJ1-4	CSVGAVGDEKLFF
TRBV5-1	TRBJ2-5	CASSLAFGGQETQYF
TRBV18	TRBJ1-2	CASSPSRATPRGYTF
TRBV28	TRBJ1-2	CASSLLTAGYTF
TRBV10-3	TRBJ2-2	CAISPTGSGELFF
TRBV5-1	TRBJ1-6	CASSPERTELSPLHF
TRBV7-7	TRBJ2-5	CASSAAVWETQYF
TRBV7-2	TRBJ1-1	CASSAAGHPLTFF